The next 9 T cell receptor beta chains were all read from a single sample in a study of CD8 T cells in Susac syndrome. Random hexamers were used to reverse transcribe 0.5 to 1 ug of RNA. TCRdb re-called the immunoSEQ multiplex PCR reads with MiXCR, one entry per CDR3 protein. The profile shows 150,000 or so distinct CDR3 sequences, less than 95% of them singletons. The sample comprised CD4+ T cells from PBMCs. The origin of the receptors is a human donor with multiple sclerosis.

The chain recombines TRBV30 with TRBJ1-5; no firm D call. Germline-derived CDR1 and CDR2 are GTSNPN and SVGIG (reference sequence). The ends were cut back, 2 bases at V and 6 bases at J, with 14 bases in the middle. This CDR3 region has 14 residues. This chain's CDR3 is CAWSRSGGGQPQHF. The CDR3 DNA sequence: TGTGCCTGGAGTAGATCCGGAGGTGGTCAGCCCCAGCATTTT.

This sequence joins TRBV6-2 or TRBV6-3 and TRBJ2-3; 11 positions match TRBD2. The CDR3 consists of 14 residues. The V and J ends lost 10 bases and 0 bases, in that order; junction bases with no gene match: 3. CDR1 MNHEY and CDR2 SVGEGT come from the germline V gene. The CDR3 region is CAIRLAGSTDTQYF. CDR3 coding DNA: TGTGCCATTCGACTAGCGGGAAGCACAGATACGCAGTATTTT.

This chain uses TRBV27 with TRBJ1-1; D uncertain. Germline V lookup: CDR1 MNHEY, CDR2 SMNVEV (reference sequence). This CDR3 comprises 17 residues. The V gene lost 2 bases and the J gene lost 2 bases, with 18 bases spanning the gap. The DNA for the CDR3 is TGTGCCAGCAGTTTAAAATCCGGTGGACTCTTAAACACTGAAGCTTTCTTT. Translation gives CASSLKSGGLLNTEAFF.

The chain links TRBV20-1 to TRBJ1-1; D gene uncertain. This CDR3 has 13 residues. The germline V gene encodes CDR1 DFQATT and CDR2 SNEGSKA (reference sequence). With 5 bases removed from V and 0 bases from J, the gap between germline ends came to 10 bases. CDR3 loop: CSASRNLNTEAFF. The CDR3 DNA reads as TGCAGTGCTTCTCGGAACTTGAACACTGAAGCTTTCTTT.

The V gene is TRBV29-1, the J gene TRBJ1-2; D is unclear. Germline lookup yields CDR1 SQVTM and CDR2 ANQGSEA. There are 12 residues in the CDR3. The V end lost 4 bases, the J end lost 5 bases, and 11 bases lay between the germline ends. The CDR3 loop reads CSVAQVAYGYTF. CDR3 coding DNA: TGCAGCGTTGCTCAGGTGGCGTATGGCTACACCTTC.

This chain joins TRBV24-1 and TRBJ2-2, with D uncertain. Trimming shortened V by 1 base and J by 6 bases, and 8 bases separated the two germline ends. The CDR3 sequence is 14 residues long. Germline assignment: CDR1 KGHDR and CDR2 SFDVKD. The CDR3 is CATSDLLEPGELFF. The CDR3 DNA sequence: TGTGCCACCAGTGATTTATTAGAACCCGGGGAGCTGTTTTTT.

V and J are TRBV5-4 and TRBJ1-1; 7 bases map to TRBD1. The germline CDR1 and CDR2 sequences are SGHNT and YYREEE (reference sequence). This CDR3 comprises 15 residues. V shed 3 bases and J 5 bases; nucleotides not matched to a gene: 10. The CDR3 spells CASSSGTAWGTEAFF. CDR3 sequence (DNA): TGTGCCAGCAGCTCTGGGACAGCGTGGGGAACTGAAGCTTTCTTT.

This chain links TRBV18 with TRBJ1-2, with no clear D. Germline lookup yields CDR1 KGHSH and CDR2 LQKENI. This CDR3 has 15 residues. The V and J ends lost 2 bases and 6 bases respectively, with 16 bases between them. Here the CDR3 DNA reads TGTGCCAGCTCACCAAACTACGGGGAGATGAATGGCTACACCTTC. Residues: CASSPNYGEMNGYTF. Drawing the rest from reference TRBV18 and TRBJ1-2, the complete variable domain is NAGVMQNPRHLVRRRGQEARLRCSPMKGHSHVYWYRQLPEEGLKFMVYLQKENIIDESGMPKERFSAEFPKEGPSILRIQQVVRGDSAAYFCASSPNYGEMNGYTFGSGTRLTVV.

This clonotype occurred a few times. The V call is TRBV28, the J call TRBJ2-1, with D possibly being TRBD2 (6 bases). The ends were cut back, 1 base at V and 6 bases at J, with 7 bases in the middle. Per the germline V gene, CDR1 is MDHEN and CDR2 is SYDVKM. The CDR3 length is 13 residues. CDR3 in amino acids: CASSLSGGNEQFF. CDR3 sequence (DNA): TGTGCCAGCAGTTTATCCGGGGGCAATGAGCAGTTCTTC.